This TCR beta chain was profiled in a study of shared clonotypes between healthy human individuals. Findings and limits, study-wide: Researchers found naive subsets generally carried larger estimated richness than memory subsets.

The CDR3 extends over 12 amino acids. V lost 3 bases to trimming and J lost 6 bases, with 6 bases between them. Germline CDR1 is KGHSH and CDR2 is LQKENI. Notes on this clone: Its antigen remains unidentified. Other DNA sequences in the sample encode the same CDR3.

This was a deep-level run. Tens of thousands of T cell genomes (about 0.2 ug DNA) went into each sorted-subset replicate. TCRdb's table, derived via immunoSEQ multiplex PCR, lists solely in-frame clones and lacks some. The data contain over a million clones, 97% to 99% of them singletons. The J gene is TRBJ2-1, the V gene TRBV18; no reliable D call. What was sequenced was naive CD4+ T cells sorted from blood. This sample's subset: CD45RA+ positively selected. The receptor's source is a man in his thirties or forties in good health. The CDR3 sequence: CASSPTGNEQFF. CDR3 nucleotides: TGTGCCAGCTCACCGACTGGCAATGAGCAGTTCTTC.